The rows below give T cell receptor beta chains drawn from one sample of a study of blood T cell repertoires in COVID-19. The table came from immunoSEQ multiplex PCR; TCRdb's copy has only in-frame clones and leaves some out. The sample lists under 200,000 clones, about 85% seen once, with around 24% in the top ten. Sequencing input: peripheral blood. All receptors come from a man in his sixties with acute or convalescent COVID-19. The CDR3 runs from the conserved cysteine through the conserved F or W. The order of the fields is V gene, J gene, clone size, D gene, CDR3 DNA, CDR3 protein. The D gene is left open where the match is weak. Only part of the rows carry a size: once, few, many, or a class if the clone is expanded.

TRBV5-1	TRBJ1-6	-	-	TGCGCCAGCAGCTTAGAGGGAATGAATTCACCCCTCCACTTT	CASSLEGMNSPLHF
TRBV3-1/TRBV3-2	TRBJ1-4	-	TRBD1	TGTGCCAGCAGCCAAGGGCGGGGACAGGGACTTTATAAACTGTTTTTT	CASSQGRGQGLYKLFF
TRBV30	TRBJ1-2	-	-	TGTGCCTGGAGCTCGGACTATGGCTACACCTTC	CAWSSDYGYTF
TRBV10-3	TRBJ2-5	-	-	TGTGCCATCAGTGGGGGGGTGGGATCCCAAGAGACCCAGTACTTC	CAISGGVGSQETQYF
TRBV5-1	TRBJ1-2	-	-	TGCGCCAGCAGCTTGGCCACAACAGGGCGAGATGGCTACACCTTC	CASSLATTGRDGYTF
TRBV6-5	TRBJ2-3	-	TRBD1	TGTGCCAGCACACAGGGGAATACGCAGTATTTT	CASTQGNTQYF
TRBV30	TRBJ2-2	-	-	TGTGCCTGGCTGATTGGGAGTTCGAACACCGGGGAGCTGTTTTTT	CAWLIGSSNTGELFF
TRBV30	TRBJ2-1	few	TRBD2	TGTGCCTGGGGACCGACTAGCGGGAGGTTAAGTGAGCAGTTCTTC	CAWGPTSGRLSEQFF
TRBV27	TRBJ2-5	-	TRBD1	TGTGCCAGCAGCTTGACAAGGGACAGGGGGTTTAGTACTTTTAAAGAGACCCAGTACTTC	CASSLTRDRGFSTFKETQYF
TRBV12-3/TRBV12-4	TRBJ1-2	-	-	TGTGCCAGCAGTCCAAGAGACTATGGCTACACCTTC	CASSPRDYGYTF
TRBV11-2	TRBJ1-5	-	-	TGTGCCAGCAGCGTTGACAGTCATAGCAATCAGCCCCAGCATTTT	CASSVDSHSNQPQHF
TRBV7-9	TRBJ2-1	-	TRBD1	TGTGCCAGCAGCTTAGTCTTAGGGACAGGGTCGAATGAGCAGTTCTTC	CASSLVLGTGSNEQFF
TRBV15	TRBJ1-3	-	-	TGTGCCACCAGCAGAGAGAATTTAGAGCACACCATATATTTT	CATSRENLEHTIYF
TRBV6-5	TRBJ2-1	-	TRBD1	TGTGCCAGCAGTCTGGGACAGGCCGCTTACAATGAGCAGTTCTTC	CASSLGQAAYNEQFF
TRBV7-9	TRBJ1-5	-	-	TGTGCCAGCAGCTTAGGGGCCCCCAATCAGCCCCAGCATTTT	CASSLGAPNQPQHF
TRBV30	TRBJ2-1	-	-	TGTGCCTGGAACTTCCGGTCGGGTCGGTACATACATGAGCAGTTCTTC	CAWNFRSGRYIHEQFF
TRBV5-1	TRBJ1-1	-	-	TGCGCCAGCAGCTTGGCCGGGGAGGCGGCTTTCTTT	CASSLAGEAAFF
TRBV20-1	TRBJ2-3	few	-	TGCAGTGCTCGGGGGACGGATACGCAGTATTTT	CSARGTDTQYF
TRBV9	TRBJ2-7	-	TRBD2	TGTGCCAGCAGCGTAGCGGGGGGGACCTACGAGCAGTACTTC	CASSVAGGTYEQYF
TRBV5-5	TRBJ2-1	-	-	TGTGCCAGCAGCTTCCTAGCCAGCTCCTACAATGAGCAGTTCTTC	CASSFLASSYNEQFF
TRBV19	TRBJ1-6	-	-	TGTGCCAGTAGTATAACAGGGCTGGATTCACCCCTCCACTTT	CASSITGLDSPLHF
TRBV28	TRBJ1-2	-	-	TGTGCCAGCAGTTTATCACGGGGGGCGAAGGGCTACACCTTC	CASSLSRGAKGYTF
TRBV27	TRBJ2-3	-	-	TGTGCCAGCAGTTCCCGGTCCCGTCAAGATACGCAGTATTTT	CASSSRSRQDTQYF
TRBV6-6	TRBJ1-5	-	TRBD1	TGTGCCAGCAGTGCCGGGACAGGTTCTAGCAATCAGCCCCAGCATTTT	CASSAGTGSSNQPQHF
TRBV7-2	TRBJ1-2	-	TRBD1	TGTGCCAGCAGCTTAGCGTGGGACAGGGCCCTCTATGGCTACACCTTC	CASSLAWDRALYGYTF
TRBV24-1	TRBJ2-5	once	TRBD1	TGTGCCACCAGTGATTCGGGACAGTCCAAGCGGACCCAGTACTTC	CATSDSGQSKRTQYF
TRBV29-1	TRBJ1-3	-	-	TGCAGCGTTGGGCCTCTCGGGGGTTTCTCTGGAAACACCATATATTTT	CSVGPLGGFSGNTIYF
TRBV11-3	TRBJ2-5	-	-	TGTGCCAGCAGCCTCGAGACAGTAGGGACCCAGTACTTC	CASSLETVGTQYF
TRBV24-1	TRBJ2-3	-	TRBD1	TGTGCCACCAGTGATGGAGGACAGGGTGCAGATACGCAGTATTTT	CATSDGGQGADTQYF
TRBV12-3/TRBV12-4	TRBJ1-3	few	-	TGTGCCAGCAGTTCGTCCTCCCGGGACTTGGGCTCGTTT	CASSSSSRDLGSF
TRBV18	TRBJ2-7	-	-	TGTGCCAGCTCACCCGACAGTACCTACGAGCAGTACTTC	CASSPDSTYEQYF
TRBV9	TRBJ1-2	-	-	TGTGCCAGCAGCGTAGCAGAGGGTAGCTACACCTTC	CASSVAEGSYTF
TRBV5-1	TRBJ2-2	-	TRBD2	TGCGCCAGCAAAAATACCCCGGGACTAGCGGACACCGGGGAGCTGTTTTTT	CASKNTPGLADTGELFF
TRBV6-5	TRBJ1-1	-	-	TGTGCCAGCAGTTACTCTCGGAACACTGAAGCTTTCTTT	CASSYSRNTEAFF
TRBV27	TRBJ1-1	-	-	TGTGCCAGCAGTTTAGATACGAGGGCAGAGACGACAGCTTTCTTT	CASSLDTRAETTAFF
TRBV6-2/TRBV6-3	TRBJ2-4	-	-	TGTGCCAGCAGTTCCCAGACCCACTCCCTAGGCAAAAACATTCAGTACTTC	CASSSQTHSLGKNIQYF
TRBV9	TRBJ1-2	-	TRBD1	TGTGCCAGCAGCGTAGCGCGCGGGCCAGGGGGGGGCTACACCTTC	CASSVARGPGGGYTF
TRBV29-1	TRBJ1-5	-	TRBD1	TGCAGCGTTGGGGACAGCGGAAATCAGCCCCAGCATTTT	CSVGDSGNQPQHF
TRBV11-1	TRBJ1-1	-	-	TGTGCCAGCAGCTTATCCAGGAACACTGAAGCTTTCTTT	CASSLSRNTEAFF
TRBV5-1	TRBJ1-5	few	TRBD1	TGCGCCAGCAGCTCCGGGACAGGGAATCAGCCCCAGCATTTT	CASSSGTGNQPQHF
TRBV14	TRBJ2-1	-	TRBD1	TGTGCCAGCAGCCAAGAGACCGGGACAGGGGGCGTTGAGCAGTTCTTC	CASSQETGTGGVEQFF
TRBV24-1	TRBJ1-5	-	TRBD1	TGTGCCACCGGGCAGGGGGGCAATCAGCCCCAGCATTTT	CATGQGGNQPQHF
TRBV7-3	TRBJ1-6	-	-	TGTGCCAGCAGCTTAAACAGGCCGAATTCACCCCTCCACTTT	CASSLNRPNSPLHF
TRBV18	TRBJ1-1	-	TRBD1	TGTGCCAGCTCACCTGCGCACAGGGGGACGAAAGCTTTCTTT	CASSPAHRGTKAFF
TRBV10-3	TRBJ1-2	-	TRBD1	TGTGCCATCAGTGTTAAGTTTCGGGACAGCGACTTAGGTGATGGCTACACCTTC	CAISVKFRDSDLGDGYTF
TRBV7-9	TRBJ2-7	-	TRBD2	TGTGCCAGCAGCTTTTCGGGGGGAAAAAACGAGCAGTACTTC	CASSFSGGKNEQYF
TRBV3-1/TRBV3-2	TRBJ2-1	-	-	TGTGCCAGCAGCCACTTTCAGGGGAGGCAGTTCTTC	CASSHFQGRQFF
TRBV9	TRBJ2-2	-	TRBD2	TGTGCCAGCAGCGTAGGGCGGGAGAGAGGTGGGGAGCTGTTTTTT	CASSVGRERGGELFF
TRBV6-4	TRBJ1-2	few	TRBD1	TGTGCCAGCAGGGCCGGGACAGGGGTTTATGGCTACACCTTC	CASRAGTGVYGYTF
TRBV24-1	TRBJ1-2	-	TRBD1	TGTGCCACCAGTGATTCGGGACAGGGACCTTATCGCTACACCTTC	CATSDSGQGPYRYTF
TRBV15	TRBJ1-2	-	TRBD1	TGTGCCACCAGCAGAGAGGGACAGGGGCGGAACTATGGCTACACCTTC	CATSREGQGRNYGYTF
TRBV5-6	TRBJ1-6	-	TRBD1	TGTGCCAGCAGCGGTGCAGGGGGAATGTTCAATTCACCCCTCCACTTT	CASSGAGGMFNSPLHF
TRBV5-4	TRBJ1-5	-	-	TGTGCCAGCAGCTTGGGAGGAGGTCGCAATCAGCCCCAGCATTTT	CASSLGGGRNQPQHF
TRBV5-1	TRBJ2-1	-	-	TGCGCCAGCAGCTTGGAAGGGACAGGAGCTAGCGGGACGTACAATGAGCAGTTCTTC	CASSLEGTGASGTYNEQFF
TRBV5-6	TRBJ2-1	-	TRBD2	TGTGCCAGCACCATTAGGACTAGCGGGAGTTGGAATGAGCAGTTCTTC	CASTIRTSGSWNEQFF